This T cell receptor (beta chain) came from a study of blood T cell repertoires in COVID-19. Across the whole study: PBMCs, B-cell-depleted T cells, or T cells provided the cDNA or gDNA that made up the material.

From germline, CDR1 is SGHNT and CDR2 YYREEE (reference sequence). This CDR3 has 15 amino acids. V gave up 4 bases and J gave up 2 bases; unmatched junction bases: 8. Recruited during active infection, patients (from Seattle) were subsequently followed longitudinally. The repertoire was sequenced with immunoSEQ multiplex PCR; TCRdb's copy has only in-frame clones and lacks some. Among roughly 200,000 clones listed, 80% to 90% were seen once. The rearrangement uses TRBV5-4 and TRBJ1-2, with TRBD1 matching over 7 bases. The TCR sequence derives from a woman aged 40 to 55 with COVID-19, enrolled during active disease. Material for sequencing was peripheral blood. The CDR3 DNA is TGTGCCAGCAGCACCGGGACAGCCATCAACTATGGCTACACCTTC. Its protein product is CASSTGTAINYGYTF.